What follows is one TCR beta chain and its context. The entry originates in a study of blood T cells in healthy people across ages. The CDR3 spans 14 residues. V lost 2 bases and J lost 7, with 12 bases in between. Germline CDR1 and CDR2: MNHNS and SASEGT. Donors each provided around 9 milliliters of peripheral blood. Total RNA was extracted at no less than 5 micrograms per sample. A sample-barcoded 5' primer and a J-beta primer mix were used in a second PCR of about 6 to 11 cycles. TCRdb passed the 5' RACE reads through MiXCR, listing each CDR3 protein once. This table holds 1.6 million or so distinct CDR3 sequences, around 35% found once.

The chain links TRBV6-1 to TRBJ1-5; D is ambiguous. The TCR sequence derives from a woman aged 25 to 45 in good health. Sequences were obtained from blood. CDR3 in DNA: TGTGCCAGCAGTGAAAAAGTATCGGGCCAGCCCCAGCATTTT. Translation gives CASSEKVSGQPQHF.